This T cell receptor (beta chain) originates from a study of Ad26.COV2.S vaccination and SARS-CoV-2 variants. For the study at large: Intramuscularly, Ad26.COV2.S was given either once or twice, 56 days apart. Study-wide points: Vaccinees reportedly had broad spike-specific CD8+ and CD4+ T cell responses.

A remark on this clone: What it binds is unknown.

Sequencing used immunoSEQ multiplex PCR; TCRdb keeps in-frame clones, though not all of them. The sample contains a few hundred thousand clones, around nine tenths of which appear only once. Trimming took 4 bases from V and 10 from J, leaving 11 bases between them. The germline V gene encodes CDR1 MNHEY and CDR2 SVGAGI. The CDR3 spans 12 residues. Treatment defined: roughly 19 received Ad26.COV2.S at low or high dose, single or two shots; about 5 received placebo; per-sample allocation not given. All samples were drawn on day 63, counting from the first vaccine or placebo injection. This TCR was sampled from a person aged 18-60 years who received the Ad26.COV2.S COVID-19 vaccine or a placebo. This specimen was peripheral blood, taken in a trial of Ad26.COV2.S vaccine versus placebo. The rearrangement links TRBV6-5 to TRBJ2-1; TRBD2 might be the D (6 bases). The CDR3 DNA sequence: TGTGCCAGCAGTTGGCCTAGCGTCGAGCAGTTCTTC. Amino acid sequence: CASSWPSVEQFF.